Below are 22 T cell receptor beta chains sequenced from a single sample in a study of early T cells in non-severe SARS-CoV-2 infection. One entry per CDR3 protein, called by TCRdb with MiXCR from the 5' RACE reads. The top ten clones hold under 9% of a sample with 55,000 to 70,000 distinct CDR3 sequences, roughly 9.7% of them seen once. Sequenced material: whole blood. The receptors come from an adult who was a healthcare worker with PCR-confirmed SARS-CoV-2 infection or an uninfected control (not recorded which).

This clonotype has more than one count but fewer than ten. The V and J genes are TRBV20-1 and TRBJ2-3, with 16 bases that match TRBD2. The CDR3 runs 15 residues. V lost 6 bases to trimming and J lost 2 bases; unmatched junction nucleotides: 2. The germline V gene has CDR1 DFQATT and CDR2 SNEGSKA (reference sequence). The DNA for the CDR3 is TGCAGTGCGGGGACTAGCGGGAGGGACACAGATACGCAGTATTTT. Translating it yields CSAGTSGRDTDTQYF.

This clonotype came up a few times. This chain links TRBV3-1 with TRBJ2-7, with D maybe TRBD1 (5 bases). Germline V gives CDR1 LGHDT, CDR2 YNNKEL (reference sequence). V gave up 2 bases and J gave up 2 bases, with 10 bases separating them. The CDR3 spans 14 residues. The CDR3 loop reads CASSQRGSTYEQYF. The CDR3 DNA reads as TGTGCCAGCAGCCAAAGGGGTTCCACCTACGAGCAGTACTTC.

This clonotype occurred many times. The CDR3 DNA reads as TGCAGTGCCTCAAGCTCCTATAATTCACCCCTCCACTTT. This gives the protein CSASSSYNSPLHF. J is TRBJ1-6 and V is TRBV20-1; D unclear. The germline gives CDR1 DFQATT, CDR2 SNEGSKA (reference sequence). V lost 6 bases, J lost 0 bases, and 6 bases lay in between. This CDR3 spans 13 amino acids.

In its sample, this clonotype was seen many times. J is TRBJ1-2 and V is TRBV9; D might be TRBD1 (6 bases). Germline V lookup: CDR1 SGDLS, CDR2 YYNGEE. This CDR3 contains 10 residues. Trimming removed 7 bases at V and 6 bases at J, with 7 bases between. The CDR3 nucleotides read TGTGCCAGCGGGGGGCATGGCTACACCTTC. As protein: CASGGHGYTF.

This clonotype was seen at least ten times. The chain has TRBV7-9 and TRBJ2-3; 9 positions match TRBD1. Germline lookup yields CDR1 SEHNR and CDR2 FQNEAQ (reference sequence). V lost 8 bases and J lost 6; bases outside the gene matches: 9. The CDR3 is made up of 14 amino acids. The CDR3 region has the DNA TGTGCCAGCTACCGGACAGGGGCACGGGATACGCAGTATTTT. Translated, it gives CASYRTGARDTQYF.

This clonotype was seen ten or more times. The chain combines TRBV27 with TRBJ1-1; unclear D gene. Germline assignment: CDR1 MNHEY and CDR2 SMNVEV (reference sequence). V dropped 5 bases and J dropped 2 bases, with 9 bases sitting between them. The length of the CDR3 is 13 residues. CDR3 coding DNA: TGTGCCAGCAGTCCCGACAAAAACACTGAAGCTTTCTTT. It yields the protein CASSPDKNTEAFF.

This sequence joins TRBV10-2 and TRBJ2-2, with no clear D. There are 16 residues in the CDR3. Germline V gene data show CDR1 as WSHSY and CDR2 as SAAADI. The ends were cut back, 0 bases at V and 6 bases at J, with 14 bases in the middle. CDR3 coding DNA: TGCGCCAGCAGTGAGTCGACCCCGATTGTGGCCGGGGAGCTGTTTTTT. Its translation: CASSESTPIVAGELFF.

The chain joins TRBV11-2 to TRBJ2-3; D is ambiguous. The CDR3 is 13 amino acids. V lost 6 bases, J lost 5 bases, and 12 bases lay in between. Looked up from germline, CDR1 is SGHAT and CDR2 is FQNNGV. CDR3: CASSFAYLDTQYF. CDR3 bases: TGTGCCAGCAGTTTCGCTTATCTAGATACGCAGTATTTT. The whole variable domain, filled in from reference TRBV11-2 and TRBJ2-3, reads EAGVAQSPRYKIIEKRQSVAFWCNPISGHATLYWYQQILGQGPKLLIQFQNNGVVDDSQLPKDRFSAERLKGVDSTLKIQPAKLEDSAVYLCASSFAYLDTQYFGPGTRLTVL.

The chain recombines TRBV7-9 with TRBJ2-7; 10 bases are a match to TRBD2. The CDR3 totals 15 residues. CDR1 and CDR2 from the germline V gene are SEHNR and FQNEAQ (reference sequence). V was pared by 5 bases and J by 4 bases, with 8 bases of the junction left unmatched. The CDR3: CASSLIGTSEYEQYF. For the CDR3, the DNA is TGTGCCAGCAGCCTAATTGGGACTAGCGAGTACGAGCAGTACTTC.

This clonotype was seen many times. V and J are TRBV11-2 and TRBJ2-7; D tentatively reads TRBD1 or TRBD2 (5 bases each). The CDR3 runs to 18 residues. Germline values: CDR1 SGHAT, CDR2 FQNNGV. V was pared by 5 bases and J by 0 bases, with 23 bases between. The CDR3: CASSTSGLTAFSSYEQYF. The CDR3 nucleotides are TGTGCCAGCAGCACGTCGGGGCTGACAGCATTTAGCTCCTACGAGCAGTACTTC. The full variable domain, its missing parts supplied by reference TRBV11-2 and TRBJ2-7, is EAGVAQSPRYKIIEKRQSVAFWCNPISGHATLYWYQQILGQGPKLLIQFQNNGVVDDSQLPKDRFSAERLKGVDSTLKIQPAKLEDSAVYLCASSTSGLTAFSSYEQYFGPGTRLTVT.

As concerns this clonotype: A clone one base away is much larger, so this may be a read error. This sequence joins TRBV7-2 and TRBJ2-2; 13 bases match TRBD2. This CDR3 is built from 16 residues. Unmatched junction bases numbered 7, after V lost 8 bases and J lost 4 bases. Germline V CDR1 and CDR2: SGHTA, FQGNSA. CDR3 sequence: CASCYGTSGVTGELFF. The CDR3, as DNA: TGTGCCAGCTGCTACGGGACTAGCGGGGTCACCGGGGAGCTGTTTTTT.

Many counts were recorded for this clonotype. The J gene is TRBJ1-1, the V gene TRBV6-5; D unclear. The germline CDR1 and CDR2 sequences are MNHEY and SVGAGI. V lost 2 bases and J 1 base, leaving 11 bases between the germline ends. The CDR3 covers 15 residues. In DNA form, the CDR3 reads TGTGCCAGCAGTTACCGATGGGAGGGGAACACTGAAGCTTTCTTT. Translated, it gives CASSYRWEGNTEAFF.

This clonotype was seen many times. The chain has TRBV5-6 and TRBJ2-1; 8 bases agree with TRBD2. J lost 3 bases, V lost 3 bases, and 8 bases had no gene match. Germline CDR1 and CDR2: SGHDT and YYEEEE. The CDR3 spans 16 residues. CDR3: CASSWSGSRSYNEQFF. In nucleotides, the CDR3 is TGTGCCAGCAGCTGGAGCGGGAGCAGAAGCTACAATGAGCAGTTCTTC.

This chain connects TRBV7-8 to TRBJ2-2; the D gene is possibly TRBD1 (7 bases). The CDR3 sequence is 17 residues long. Germline loops: CDR1 SGHVS, CDR2 FQNEAQ. With 2 bases removed from V and 0 bases from J, the gap between germline ends came to 13 bases. Here the CDR3 reads CASSLFSRGANTGELFF. The CDR3 DNA reads as TGTGCCAGCAGCTTATTCTCCAGGGGGGCGAACACCGGGGAGCTGTTTTTT.

This clonotype occurred many times. The chain couples TRBV20-1 to TRBJ1-6; D is ambiguous. Germline lookup yields CDR1 DFQATT and CDR2 SNEGSKA (reference sequence). Trimming took off 6 bases at V and 7 bases at J, with 13 bases between the two ends. The CDR3 loop spans 13 amino acids. The CDR3 spells CSAMFELNSPLHF. For the CDR3, the DNA is TGCAGTGCGATGTTTGAATTAAATTCACCCCTCCACTTT.

Ten or more counts support this clonotype. The V call is TRBV29-1, the J call TRBJ1-1; a weak D match, TRBD1 (5 bases). V lost 7 bases and J 4 bases, leaving 16 bases between the germline ends. This CDR3 has 13 amino acids. Germline loops: CDR1 SQVTM, CDR2 ANQGSEA. In DNA, the CDR3 is TGCAGCGGGGACGCTAACGTTGGCACTGAAGCTTTCTTT. Translation gives CSGDANVGTEAFF.

The V call is TRBV5-1, the J call TRBJ1-1, with D maybe TRBD1 (6 bases). Germline V lookup: CDR1 SGHRS, CDR2 YFSETQ. Trimming shortened V by 0 bases and J by 3 bases, and 12 bases separated the two germline ends. The CDR3 consists of 15 residues. In DNA form, the CDR3 reads TGCGCCAGCAGCTTGGATGTAGGGGGAGACACTGAAGCTTTCTTT. Translation: CASSLDVGGDTEAFF.

This clonotype occurred many times. The chain is built from TRBV6-6 and TRBJ2-2; TRBD2 aligns across 7 bases. Germline V gene sequence: CDR1 MNHNY, CDR2 SVGAGI (reference sequence). This CDR3 spans 17 amino acids. With V trimmed by 0 bases and J by 3 bases, 7 bases remained unmatched. The CDR3 DNA reads as TGTGCCAGCAGTTACTCGCGGGAGAAACCCTACACCGGGGAGCTGTTTTTT. The encoded protein is CASSYSREKPYTGELFF.

This clonotype came up a few times. This chain links TRBV9 with TRBJ1-3; D is ambiguous. The CDR3 is 13 residues long. From germline, CDR1 is SGDLS and CDR2 YYNGEE. Trimming removed 3 bases at V and 4 bases at J, with 8 bases between. The CDR3: CASSAIIGNTIYF. The CDR3 nucleotides read TGTGCCAGCAGCGCAATAATAGGAAACACCATATATTTT.

The CDR3 is CASTGGFGELFF. DNA for the CDR3: TGTGCCAGCACCGGGGGCTTCGGGGAGCTGTTTTTT. The chain joins TRBV6-2 or TRBV6-3 to TRBJ2-2, with D possibly called TRBD1 or TRBD2 (6 bases each). V dropped 7 bases and J dropped 7 bases, with 10 bases sitting between them. The CDR3 covers 12 residues. Germline V gene data show CDR1 as MNHEY and CDR2 as SVGEGT.

This clonotype showed up many times. This chain links TRBV20-1 with TRBJ2-5, with 8 nucleotides matching TRBD1. Germline assignment: CDR1 DFQATT and CDR2 SNEGSKA (reference sequence). The length of the CDR3 is 14 residues. After removal of 5 bases from V and 5 bases from J, the junction contained 10 bases not matched to a gene. For the CDR3, the DNA is TGCAGTGCTCTTGGACAGGGAACGTTGGAGACCCAGTACTTC. This translates into CSALGQGTLETQYF.

This clonotype came up many times. CDR3 coding DNA: TGTGCCAGCAGTTTACAGGGGACTAGCTACGAGCAGTACTTC. Translated, it gives CASSLQGTSYEQYF. The rearrangement links TRBV27 to TRBJ2-7; 8 positions match TRBD2. Germline V CDR1 and CDR2: MNHEY, SMNVEV (reference sequence). The CDR3 runs 14 residues. The J segment lost 3 bases and the V segment lost 2 bases, leaving 3 bases of the junction unmatched.